This section outlines one T cell receptor (beta chain) sequence together with its context. What this receptor recognizes is not known. There are no base qualities to consult, and no much larger clone falls within one base. The record originates from a study of blood T cell repertoires in COVID-19 (dated by TCRdb to 2020 to 2021). Regarding the research as a whole: Samples from collaborators originated in the United States, Italy and Spain and spanned both the acute and convalescent phases of COVID-19. The material from the prospective study consisted of cDNA or gDNA derived from T cells, B-cell-depleted T cells, or PBMCs. Deeply sampled blood TCRbeta repertoires from subjects exposed to, actively infected with, or recovered from COVID-19 were included in the dataset. The repertoires were made available in a free public database intended to serve as a resource for research on the immune response to SARS-CoV-2. Samples were obtained from the ongoing ImmuneRACE study (first 160 participants) and from roughly 1,300 subjects provided by 6 global collaborators. The sample metadata nearly always contained a de-identified subject ID, COVID-19 status, age in years and sex. Where HLA class I and class II types were available, the types were taken from metadata supplied by the sample provider, not from assay-based typing.

CDR1 and CDR2 are drawn from the germline V gene: SGHAT, FQNNGV. V was cut back by 1 base and J by 11 bases, leaving a gap of 14 bases between them. The CDR3 runs 13 amino acids, cysteine and phenylalanine included. Just CDR3 DNA is preserved here, 39 bases in frame from base 1. In the prospective study, participants were 18 to 89 years old, resided in about two dozen geographic areas of the United States, and were enrolled through a virtual design. Cohort assignment in the prospective study relied on participant-reported clinical history from a screening survey and a study questionnaire. Recovered participants in ImmuneRACE Cohort 3 were defined by two consecutive negative NP/OP PCR tests, clearance by a healthcare professional, or resolution of symptoms. Each participant in the prospective study had whole blood, serum and a nasopharyngeal or oropharyngeal swab collected by mobile phlebotomists. Participants in the prospective study had the option to provide additional blood draws and questionnaires over an approximately 2-month period. Before DNA extraction, blood samples from the prospective study were shipped at room temperature or frozen.

The immunoSEQ Assay, a bias-controlled multiplex PCR, was used to amplify TCRbeta CDR3 regions from genomic DNA. Per the source publication's procedure: The number of nucleated cells in each sample was estimated from the amplification of reference gene primers within the assay. To quantify the absolute abundance of each unique TCRbeta CDR3 rearrangement, sequence reads were collapsed and filtered. For each sample, productive Simpson clonality was calculated by taking the square root of Simpson's diversity index across productive rearrangements. TCRdb obtained this table from immuneACCESS and retained in-frame rearrangements with V and J assigned. These tables miss some clones; where compared with another copy, unresolved V genes account for less than half of the shortfall, and the remainder is unexplained. V, J and clone size are those of that table, while D and trimming were read from the DNA. This sample has around 330,000 clones in its table, and more than 75% of those were observed once. 2.6% of the sample rests with the top ten.

The paper's findings and limits, for the study overall: The amount of clinical and demographic metadata varied by source and participant and was provided uncurated.

The chain couples TRBV11-2 to TRBJ1-1; the D gene is possibly TRBD1, with 5 bases matching. This receptor was identified in a man between 60 and 75 years old who had recovered from COVID-19. The specimen was PBMCs or T cells enriched from blood (not recorded which). The DNA is as follows: TGTGCCAGCAGCTTAGTAAGTCAGGGAATGGCTTTCTTT. Its coded protein is CASSLVSQGMAFF.